The 29 T cell receptor beta chains listed next were all sequenced from one sample in a study of blood T cell repertoires in COVID-19. Only in-frame clones appear in the TCRdb table, and some are missing; sequencing was by immunoSEQ multiplex PCR. The sample lists approximately 200,000 clones, just under 90% occurring once. Sequencing was performed on peripheral blood. These receptors were taken from a man aged 55-75 years who had recovered from COVID-19.

The chain combines TRBV10-3 with TRBJ2-1; 12 bases align to TRBD2. The CDR3 contains 16 residues. Germline V gives CDR1 ENHRY, CDR2 SYGVKD. J gave up 6 bases and V 6 bases, and 9 bases lay outside the gene matches. CDR3 residues: CAIRAETSGGGNEQFF. CDR3 DNA sequence: TGTGCCATCAGGGCGGAGACTAGCGGGGGAGGCAATGAGCAGTTCTTC.

This chain connects TRBV6-5 to TRBJ1-1; tentative D call: TRBD1 (6 bases). The V end lost 3 bases, the J end lost 8 bases, and 16 bases lay between the germline ends. Germline CDR1 is MNHEY and CDR2 is SVGAGI. This CDR3 contains 14 residues. CDR3 residues: CASSYWGLTIEAFF. The CDR3 DNA is TGTGCCAGCAGTTATTGGGGGCTAACTATCGAAGCTTTCTTT.

The CDR3 sequence is CASGSGSGDTGELFF. The CDR3 DNA sequence: TGTGCTAGTGGTTCAGGTAGCGGAGACACCGGGGAGCTGTTTTTT. This rearrangement joins TRBV12-5 to TRBJ2-2; possible D gene TRBD2, 6 bases. The CDR3 is 15 residues long. Deletions cut 4 bases from V and 3 bases from J, with 12 bases between. Germline loops: CDR1 LGHNT, CDR2 FRNRAP.

The rearrangement links TRBV28 to TRBJ2-1; the match to TRBD2 covers 15 bases. Germline V CDR1 and CDR2: MDHEN, SYDVKM. The CDR3 has 16 residues. V lost 6 bases, J lost 8 bases, and 8 bases stayed unmatched. This chain's CDR3 is CASSPLGTSGGYEQFF. The CDR3 coding sequence is TGTGCCAGCAGCCCGCTTGGGACTAGCGGGGGGTATGAGCAGTTCTTC.

The genes are TRBV6-5 and TRBJ1-2; the match to TRBD1 covers 9 bases. The CDR3 sequence is 14 residues long. Unmatched junction bases numbered 4, after V lost 4 bases and J lost 4 bases. Germline-derived CDR1 and CDR2 are MNHEY and SVGAGI. The CDR3 coding sequence is TGTGCCAGCAGTTTGGGACAGGGCCTCTATGGCTACACCTTC. This codes for CASSLGQGLYGYTF.

This chain links TRBV28 with TRBJ1-3; 7 positions agree with TRBD1. The germline CDR1 and CDR2 sequences are MDHEN and SYDVKM. CDR3 length equals 15 residues. The V and J ends lost 6 bases and 5 bases, in that order; junction bases with no gene match: 10. CDR3 nucleotide sequence: TGTGCCAGCAGCCTACCAGGGGGTCTGAGAAACACCATATATTTT. Translation gives CASSLPGGLRNTIYF.

This clone was recorded once. The chain recombines TRBV5-1 with TRBJ2-7; possibly TRBD2 for D (7 bases). Trimming left V 1 base short and J 1 base short, with 15 bases between. CDR1 SGHRS and CDR2 YFSETQ come from the germline V gene. This CDR3 contains 16 residues. CDR3 protein: CASSLTQGRVSYEQYF. CDR3 bases: TGCGCCAGCAGCTTGACCCAGGGGAGGGTATCCTACGAGCAGTACTTC.

V and J are TRBV28 and TRBJ2-7, with D hard to call. The CDR3 loop spans 12 amino acids. V lost 6 bases and J lost 3, with 9 bases in between. From germline, CDR1 is MDHEN and CDR2 SYDVKM. CDR3 nucleotides: TGTGCCAGCAGCGCGAGCTTCTACGAGCAGTACTTC. This translates into CASSASFYEQYF.

The chain recombines TRBV12-3 or TRBV12-4 with TRBJ1-1, with a possible D match to TRBD1 (5 bases). This CDR3 is 12 amino acids long. With 5 bases removed from V and 7 bases from J, the gap between germline ends came to 11 bases. CDR3 loop: CASSPDSNEAFF. The CDR3 DNA follows: TGTGCCAGCAGTCCAGACAGTAATGAAGCTTTCTTT.

The chain carries TRBV7-3 and TRBJ2-2, with 11 bases lining up with TRBD2. The CDR3 totals 21 residues. V shed 0 bases, J shed 0 bases, and the junction held 12 bases outside the gene matches. CDR1 is SGHTA and CDR2 is FQGTGA in the germline V gene. The CDR3 sequence is CASSLTESLIAGGPNTGELFF. The CDR3 DNA sequence: TGTGCCAGCAGCTTAACGGAATCCCTTATAGCGGGAGGGCCGAACACCGGGGAGCTGTTTTTT. Based on the CDR3 plus reference TRBV7-3 and TRBJ2-2, the full variable domain is GAGVSQTPSNKVTEKGKYVELRCDPISGHTALYWYRQSLGQGPEFLIYFQGTGAADDSGLPNDRFFAVRPEGSVSTLKIQRTERGDSAVYLCASSLTESLIAGGPNTGELFFGEGSRLTVL.

V usage is TRBV5-4 and J usage is TRBJ1-3; TRBD1 matches at 9 bases. CDR3 length: 15 amino acids. Losses at the gene ends were 4 bases for V and 5 bases for J; bases not matched to a gene: 7. Germline CDR1 SGHNT, CDR2 YYREEE (reference sequence). The CDR3 nucleotides are TGTGCCAGCAGCGTCGGGACAGGGACGAGAAACACCATATATTTT. Its protein is CASSVGTGTRNTIYF.

The chain has TRBV14 and TRBJ2-5, with 13 positions matching TRBD2. The junction had 7 bases not matched to a gene; V was cut back by 2 bases and J by 4 bases. This CDR3 region has 17 residues. CDR1 is SGHDN, CDR2 FVKESK, per germline. In nucleotides, the CDR3 is TGTGCCAGCAGCCAATTACTAGCGGGGGGGCCTGGAGAGACCCAGTACTTC. Translated: CASSQLLAGGPGETQYF.

The J gene is TRBJ1-6, the V gene TRBV7-9, with 10 bases identical to TRBD1. V shed 5 bases and J 7 bases; nucleotides not matched to a gene: 8. The CDR3 covers 16 residues. Germline loops: CDR1 SEHNR, CDR2 FQNEAQ (reference sequence). In nucleotides, the CDR3 is TGTGCCAGCAGCCCCCTACCGGGACAGGGGAATTCACCCCTCCACTTT. Its protein is CASSPLPGQGNSPLHF.

This chain joins TRBV5-1 and TRBJ1-1; TRBD1 matches 7 bases. J gave up 4 bases and V 4 bases, and 13 bases lay outside the gene matches. Germline V gene sequence: CDR1 SGHRS, CDR2 YFSETQ. CDR3 length equals 16 residues. The CDR3, as DNA: TGCGCCAGCAGCAGGGGGCCTTTAGACGCGACCACTGAAGCTTTCTTT. This translates into CASSRGPLDATTEAFF.

The table lists this clone with a few counts. This chain connects TRBV27 to TRBJ2-1; the match to TRBD1 covers 10 bases. V was pared by 3 bases and J by 1 base, with 0 bases of the junction left unmatched. The CDR3 sequence is 15 residues long. Germline CDR1 and CDR2: MNHEY and SMNVEV (reference sequence). The CDR3 loop reads CASSLDRGSYNEQFF. The CDR3 coding sequence is TGTGCCAGCAGTTTGGACAGGGGGTCCTACAATGAGCAGTTCTTC.

The J gene is TRBJ1-6, the V gene TRBV18; 8 nucleotides agree with TRBD1. Per the germline V gene, CDR1 is KGHSH and CDR2 is LQKENI. CDR3 length: 14 amino acids. The V and J ends lost 6 bases and 8 bases, in that order; junction bases with no gene match: 6. CDR3: CASSRDRTDSPLHF. DNA for the CDR3: TGTGCCAGCTCCCGGGACAGGACCGATTCACCCCTCCACTTT.

CDR3 DNA: TGTGCCAGCAGCTTAGCGCGGCAGGGGGTAGCTGCTGGGGCCAACGTCCTGACTTTC. Protein product: CASSLARQGVAAGANVLTF. The rearrangement uses TRBV7-7 and TRBJ2-6; 7 bases match TRBD1. Germline V gene sequence: CDR1 SSHAT, CDR2 FNYEAQ (reference sequence). V shed 0 bases and J 2 bases; nucleotides not matched to a gene: 10. This CDR3 comprises 19 residues.

This chain links TRBV5-6 with TRBJ1-2; TRBD1 might be the D (5 bases). The length of the CDR3 is 16 residues. Trimming took 0 bases from V and 1 from J, leaving 13 bases between them. Germline lookup yields CDR1 SGHDT and CDR2 YYEEEE. CDR3 loop: CASSLGHRSYNYGYTF. For the CDR3, the DNA is TGTGCCAGCAGCTTGGGGCACAGGTCCTATAACTATGGCTACACCTTC.

J is TRBJ2-7 and V is TRBV28; 9 bases align to TRBD1. With V trimmed by 7 bases and J by 5 bases, 12 bases remained unmatched. Germline V gene lookup returns CDR1 MDHEN and CDR2 SYDVKM. The length of the CDR3 is 15 residues. The chain's CDR3 is CASIEPGQGIDEQYF. In DNA, the CDR3 is TGTGCCAGCATCGAACCGGGACAGGGTATCGACGAGCAGTACTTC.

CDR3 sequence: CASSVAGLVGTQYF. CDR3 bases: TGTGCCAGCAGCGTAGCAGGTTTGGTGGGGACCCAGTACTTC. The chain recombines TRBV9 with TRBJ2-5; no firm D call. Trimming pared 0 bases from V and 7 bases from J, leaving 13 bases between. Germline CDR1 is SGDLS and CDR2 is YYNGEE. The CDR3 covers 14 residues.

The chain carries TRBV2 and TRBJ2-7; no firm D call. V shed 8 bases and J shed 4 bases, with 21 bases lying between them. The CDR3 is made up of 15 amino acids. Germline V gene lookup returns CDR1 SNHLY and CDR2 FYNNEI. The DNA for the CDR3 is TGTGCCAGCTTCGGTGCGGCCGAGGTAAAGTACGAGCAGTACTTC. It codes for CASFGAAEVKYEQYF.

This chain connects TRBV27 to TRBJ2-7; no definite D call. This CDR3 has 13 residues. The germline CDR1 and CDR2 sequences are MNHEY and SMNVEV (reference sequence). V was trimmed by 2 bases and J by 6 bases, leaving 11 bases between them. Here the CDR3 reads CASSLAPQTEQYF. DNA of the CDR3: TGTGCCAGCAGTTTAGCGCCCCAAACCGAGCAGTACTTC.

This CDR3 is CASSHRGEGAAGYTF. CDR3 DNA: TGTGCCAGCAGCCACCGAGGAGAGGGGGCGGCTGGCTACACCTTC. The rearrangement links TRBV7-8 to TRBJ1-2; TRBD1 agrees at 7 bases. The germline CDR1 and CDR2 sequences are SGHVS and FQNEAQ. The CDR3 is made up of 15 amino acids. V trimming: 5 bases; J trimming: 7 bases; junction bases outside the gene matches: 13.

The V call is TRBV27, the J call TRBJ2-4, with D perhaps TRBD2 (6 bases). CDR3 length: 17 amino acids. Deletions cut 5 bases from V and 9 bases from J, with 26 bases between. CDR1 is MNHEY and CDR2 is SMNVEV in the germline V gene (reference sequence). The CDR3 DNA follows: TGTGCCAGCAGTACCCCCGGGACTTTGTCGGGAGCCAGCATTCAGTACTTC. It is translated as CASSTPGTLSGASIQYF.

This sequence joins TRBV30 and TRBJ2-7; TRBD1 agrees at 9 bases. The CDR3 is 11 residues long. The germline CDR1 and CDR2 sequences are GTSNPN and SVGIG (reference sequence). The ends lost 8 bases at V and 7 bases at J; junction bases unmatched: 6. CDR3 coding DNA: TGTGCCGGAGGGACAGGGTTGGAGCAGTACTTC. Encoded protein: CAGGTGLEQYF.

The gene calls are TRBV7-9 and TRBJ2-7, with 8 nucleotides matching TRBD2. V dropped 5 bases and J dropped 1; count of bases not matched to a gene: 10. CDR1 is SEHNR and CDR2 is FQNEAQ in the germline V gene (reference sequence). The CDR3 has 16 residues. The CDR3: CASSPRGGRGSYEQYF. The DNA of the CDR3 is TGTGCCAGCAGCCCCCGGGGGGGAAGAGGGTCCTACGAGCAGTACTTC.

The rearrangement uses TRBV7-8 and TRBJ1-2, with 10 bases fitting TRBD1. This CDR3 has 15 residues. In germline, CDR1 is SGHVS, CDR2 FQNEAQ. V lost 1 base and J lost 8; bases outside the gene matches: 7. The CDR3 sequence is CASSLVGQGRGGYTF. As DNA, the CDR3 is TGTGCCAGCAGCTTAGTGGGACAGGGGCGGGGAGGCTACACCTTC. The full variable domain, in which reference TRBV7-8 and TRBJ1-2 provide the parts outside the CDR3, is GAGVSQSPRYKVAKRGQDVALRCDPISGHVSLFWYQQALGQGPEFLTYFQNEAQLDKSGLPSDRFFAERPEGSVSTLKIQRTQQEDSAVYLCASSLVGQGRGGYTFGSGTRLTVV.

This chain connects TRBV11-3 to TRBJ2-1, with TRBD2 matching 10 bases. The CDR3 is 14 amino acids. V lost 4 bases, J lost 8 bases, and 5 bases stayed unmatched. Germline V gene sequence: CDR1 SGHNT, CDR2 YENEEA. The CDR3 sequence: CASSWSGRADEQFF. The DNA of the CDR3 is TGTGCCAGCAGCTGGAGCGGGAGGGCCGATGAGCAGTTCTTC.

The V call is TRBV9, the J call TRBJ2-2, with 8 bases that match TRBD1. Germline V CDR1 and CDR2: SGDLS, YYNGEE. J gave up 7 bases and V 1 base, and 9 bases lay outside the gene matches. The length of the CDR3 is 16 residues. The CDR3 DNA reads TGTGCCAGCAGCGTACAGGGGGCGACCGGCGGCGGGGAGCTGTTTTTT. Amino acids: CASSVQGATGGGELFF.